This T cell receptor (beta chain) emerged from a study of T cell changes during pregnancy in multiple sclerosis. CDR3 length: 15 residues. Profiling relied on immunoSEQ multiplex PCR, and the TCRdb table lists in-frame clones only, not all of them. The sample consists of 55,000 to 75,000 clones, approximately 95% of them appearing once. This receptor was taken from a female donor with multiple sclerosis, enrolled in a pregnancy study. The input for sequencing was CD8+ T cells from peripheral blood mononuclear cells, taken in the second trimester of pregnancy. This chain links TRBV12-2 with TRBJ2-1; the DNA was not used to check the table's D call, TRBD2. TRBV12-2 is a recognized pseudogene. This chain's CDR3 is CASRLVGVDYNEQFF. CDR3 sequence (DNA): TGTGCAAGTCGCTTAGTCGGGGTGGACTACAATGAGCAGTTCTTC.